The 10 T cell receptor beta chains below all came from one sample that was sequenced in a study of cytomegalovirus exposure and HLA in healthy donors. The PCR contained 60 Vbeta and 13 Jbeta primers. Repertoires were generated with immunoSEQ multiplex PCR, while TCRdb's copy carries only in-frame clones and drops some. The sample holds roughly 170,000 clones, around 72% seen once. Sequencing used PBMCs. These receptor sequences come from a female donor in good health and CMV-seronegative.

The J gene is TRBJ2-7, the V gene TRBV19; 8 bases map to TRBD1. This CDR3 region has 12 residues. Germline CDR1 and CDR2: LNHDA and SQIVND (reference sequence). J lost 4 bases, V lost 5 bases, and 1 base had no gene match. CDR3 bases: TGTGCCAGTAGTGACAGGGGATACGAGCAGTACTTC. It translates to CASSDRGYEQYF.

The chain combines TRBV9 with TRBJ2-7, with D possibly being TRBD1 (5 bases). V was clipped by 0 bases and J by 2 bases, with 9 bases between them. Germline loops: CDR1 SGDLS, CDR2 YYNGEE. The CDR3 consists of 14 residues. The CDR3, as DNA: TGTGCCAGCAGCGTAGGGGGCACGACCTACGAGCAGTACTTC. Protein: CASSVGGTTYEQYF.

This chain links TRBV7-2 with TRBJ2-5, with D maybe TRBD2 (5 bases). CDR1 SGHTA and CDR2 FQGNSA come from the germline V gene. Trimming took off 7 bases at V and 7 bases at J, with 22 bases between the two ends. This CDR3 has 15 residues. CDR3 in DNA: TGTGCCAGCACCCTGAACGCCGGCGGGTCGGGGACCCAGTACTTC. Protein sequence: CASTLNAGGSGTQYF.

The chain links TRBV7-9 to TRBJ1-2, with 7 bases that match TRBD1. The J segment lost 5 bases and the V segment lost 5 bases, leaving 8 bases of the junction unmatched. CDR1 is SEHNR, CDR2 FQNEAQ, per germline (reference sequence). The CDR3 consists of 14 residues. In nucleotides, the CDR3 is TGTGCCAGCAGCCAACAGGGGATGAGGTATGGCTACACCTTC. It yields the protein CASSQQGMRYGYTF. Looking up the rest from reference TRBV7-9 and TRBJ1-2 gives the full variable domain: DTGVSQNPRHKITKRGQNVTFRCDPISEHNRLYWYRQTLGQGPEFLTYFQNEAQLEKSRLLSDRFSAERPKGSFSTLEIQRTEQGDSAMYLCASSQQGMRYGYTFGSGTRLTVV.

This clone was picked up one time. The CDR3 DNA reads TGCGCCAGCAGTCAACCACCGGGACTCCTTGATAGCACAGATACGCAGTATTTT. This sequence encodes CASSQPPGLLDSTDTQYF. This chain links TRBV23-1 with TRBJ2-3; TRBD2 is a possible D gene (6 bases). TRBV23-1 has ORF status, its function being uncertain. The CDR3 consists of 18 residues. V was shortened by 2 bases and J by 0 bases, with 18 bases between the two germline ends.

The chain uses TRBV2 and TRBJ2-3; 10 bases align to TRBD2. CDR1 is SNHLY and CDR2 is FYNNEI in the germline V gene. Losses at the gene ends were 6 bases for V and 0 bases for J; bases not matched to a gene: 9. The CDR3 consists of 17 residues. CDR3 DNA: TGTGCCAGCAGGGGGAGCGGGAGGGCCCCTAGCACAGATACGCAGTATTTT. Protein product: CASRGSGRAPSTDTQYF.

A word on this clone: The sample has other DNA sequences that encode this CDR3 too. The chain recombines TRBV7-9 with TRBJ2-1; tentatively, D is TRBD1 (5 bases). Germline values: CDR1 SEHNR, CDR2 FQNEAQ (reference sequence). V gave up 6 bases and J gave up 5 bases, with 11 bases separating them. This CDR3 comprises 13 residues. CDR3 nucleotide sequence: TGTGCCAGCAGTCCCGACAGCCACAATGAGCAGTTCTTC. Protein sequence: CASSPDSHNEQFF.

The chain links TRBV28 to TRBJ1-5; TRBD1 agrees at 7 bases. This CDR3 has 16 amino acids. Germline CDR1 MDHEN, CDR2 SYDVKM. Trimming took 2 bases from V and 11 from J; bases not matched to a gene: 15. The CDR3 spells CASSLVNQGGKMTQHF. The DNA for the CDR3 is TGTGCCAGCAGTTTAGTAAACCAAGGGGGCAAGATGACCCAGCATTTT.

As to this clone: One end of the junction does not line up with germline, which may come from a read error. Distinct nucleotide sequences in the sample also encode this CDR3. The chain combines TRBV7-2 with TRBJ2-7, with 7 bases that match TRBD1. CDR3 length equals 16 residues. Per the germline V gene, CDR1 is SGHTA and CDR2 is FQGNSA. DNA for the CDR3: TGTGCCAGCAGCTTAATAGGGACAGAGAGAACCTACGAACAGTACTTC. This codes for CASSLIGTERTYEQYF. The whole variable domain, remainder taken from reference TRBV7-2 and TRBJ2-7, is GAGVSQSPSNKVTEKGKDVELRCDPISGHTALYWYRQSLGQGLEFLIYFQGNSAPDKSGLPSDRFSAERTGGSVSTLTIQRTQQEDSAVYLCASSLIGTERTYEQYFGPGTRLTVT.

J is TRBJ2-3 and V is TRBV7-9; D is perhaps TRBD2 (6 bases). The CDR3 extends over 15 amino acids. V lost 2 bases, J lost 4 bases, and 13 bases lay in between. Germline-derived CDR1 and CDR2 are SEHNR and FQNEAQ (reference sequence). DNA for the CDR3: TGTGCCAGCAGCTTAATTCTTTCGGGGGCAGATACGCAGTATTTT. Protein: CASSLILSGADTQYF.